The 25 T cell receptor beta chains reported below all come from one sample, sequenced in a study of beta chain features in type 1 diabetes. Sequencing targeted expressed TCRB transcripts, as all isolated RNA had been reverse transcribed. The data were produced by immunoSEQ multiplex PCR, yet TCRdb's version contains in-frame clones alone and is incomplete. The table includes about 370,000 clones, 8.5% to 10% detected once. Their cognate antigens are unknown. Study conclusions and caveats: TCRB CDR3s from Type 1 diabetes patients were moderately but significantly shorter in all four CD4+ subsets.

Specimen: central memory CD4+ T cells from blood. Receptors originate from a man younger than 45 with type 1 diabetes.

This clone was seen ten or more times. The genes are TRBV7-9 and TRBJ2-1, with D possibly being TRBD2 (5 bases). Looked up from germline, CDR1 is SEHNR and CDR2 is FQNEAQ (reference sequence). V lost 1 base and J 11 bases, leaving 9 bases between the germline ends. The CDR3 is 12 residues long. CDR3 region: CASSLERGQQFF. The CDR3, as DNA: TGTGCCAGCAGCTTAGAACGAGGGCAGCAGTTCTTC.

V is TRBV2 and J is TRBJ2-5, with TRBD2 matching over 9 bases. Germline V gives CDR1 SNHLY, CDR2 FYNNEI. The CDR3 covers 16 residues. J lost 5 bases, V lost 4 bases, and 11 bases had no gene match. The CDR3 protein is CASSVSVAGVVETQYF. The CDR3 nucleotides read TGTGCCAGCAGTGTATCGGTAGCGGGAGTGGTGGAGACCCAGTACTTC. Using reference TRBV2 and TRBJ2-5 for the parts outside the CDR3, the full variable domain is EPEVTQTPSHQVTQMGQEVILRCVPISNHLYFYWYRQILGQKVEFLVSFYNNEISEKSEIFDDQFSVERPDGSNFTLKIRSTKLEDSAMYFCASSVSVAGVVETQYFGPGTRLLVL.

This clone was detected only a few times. The CDR3 spells CASSYESSASEQYF. In DNA form, the CDR3 reads TGTGCCAGCAGTTACGAGTCGTCAGCAAGTGAGCAGTACTTC. The gene calls are TRBV6-5 and TRBJ2-7; D call uncertain. This CDR3 comprises 14 residues. Trimming stripped 2 bases from V and 7 bases from J, with 15 bases between. From germline, CDR1 is MNHEY and CDR2 SVGAGI.

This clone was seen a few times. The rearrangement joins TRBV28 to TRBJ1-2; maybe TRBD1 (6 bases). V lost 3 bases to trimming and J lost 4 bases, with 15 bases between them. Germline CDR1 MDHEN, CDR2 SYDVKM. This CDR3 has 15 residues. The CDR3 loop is CASSFSGGPSYGYTF. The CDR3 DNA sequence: TGTGCCAGCAGTTTCTCGGGGGGCCCGAGCTATGGCTACACCTTC.

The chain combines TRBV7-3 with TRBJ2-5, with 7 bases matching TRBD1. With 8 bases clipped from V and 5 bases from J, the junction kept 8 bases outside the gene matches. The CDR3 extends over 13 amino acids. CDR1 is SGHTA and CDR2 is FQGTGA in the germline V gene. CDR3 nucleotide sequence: TGTGCCAGCGCGATAGGGGGCAGGGAGACCCAGTACTTC. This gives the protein CASAIGGRETQYF. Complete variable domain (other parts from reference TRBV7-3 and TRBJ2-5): GAGVSQTPSNKVTEKGKYVELRCDPISGHTALYWYRQSLGQGPEFLIYFQGTGAADDSGLPNDRFFAVRPEGSVSTLKIQRTERGDSAVYLCASAIGGRETQYFGPGTRLLVL.

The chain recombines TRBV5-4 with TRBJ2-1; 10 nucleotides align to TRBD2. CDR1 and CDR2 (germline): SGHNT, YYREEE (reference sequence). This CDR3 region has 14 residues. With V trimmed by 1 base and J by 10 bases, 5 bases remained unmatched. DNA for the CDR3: TGTGCCAGCAGCTTGTCGAGCGGGAGGGGAGAGCAGTTCTTC. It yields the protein CASSLSSGRGEQFF.

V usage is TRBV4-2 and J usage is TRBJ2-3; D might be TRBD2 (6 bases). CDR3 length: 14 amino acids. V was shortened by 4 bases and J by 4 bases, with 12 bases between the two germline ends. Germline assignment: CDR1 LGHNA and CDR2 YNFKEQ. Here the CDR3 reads CASSPQLASDTQYF. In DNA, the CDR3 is TGTGCCAGCAGCCCCCAACTAGCATCAGATACGCAGTATTTT.

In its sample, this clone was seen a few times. DNA of the CDR3: TGTGCCAGCAGCTTAGCAGGGGGGAGCTCCTACGAGCAGTACTTC. Protein: CASSLAGGSSYEQYF. The rearrangement links TRBV7-8 to TRBJ2-7, with D perhaps matching TRBD1 or TRBD2 (6 bases each). V was pared by 0 bases and J by 0 bases, with 9 bases between. Germline V gene data show CDR1 as SGHVS and CDR2 as FQNEAQ. CDR3 length: 15 amino acids. The entire variable domain, with the rest obtained from reference TRBV7-8 and TRBJ2-7, is as follows: GAGVSQSPRYKVAKRGQDVALRCDPISGHVSLFWYQQALGQGPEFLTYFQNEAQLDKSGLPSDRFFAERPEGSVSTLKIQRTQQEDSAVYLCASSLAGGSSYEQYFGPGTRLTVT.

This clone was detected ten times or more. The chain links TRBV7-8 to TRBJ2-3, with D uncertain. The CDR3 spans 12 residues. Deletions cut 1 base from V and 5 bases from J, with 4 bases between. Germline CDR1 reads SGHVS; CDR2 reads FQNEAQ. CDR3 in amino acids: CASSLGRDTQYF. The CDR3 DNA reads TGTGCCAGCAGCTTAGGGCGAGATACGCAGTATTTT.

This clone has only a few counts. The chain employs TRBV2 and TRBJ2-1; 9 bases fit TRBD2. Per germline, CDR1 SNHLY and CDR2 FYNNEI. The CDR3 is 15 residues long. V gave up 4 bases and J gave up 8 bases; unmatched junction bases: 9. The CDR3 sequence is CASSVAGGPGDEQFF. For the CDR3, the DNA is TGTGCCAGCAGTGTGGCGGGAGGGCCTGGGGATGAGCAGTTCTTC.

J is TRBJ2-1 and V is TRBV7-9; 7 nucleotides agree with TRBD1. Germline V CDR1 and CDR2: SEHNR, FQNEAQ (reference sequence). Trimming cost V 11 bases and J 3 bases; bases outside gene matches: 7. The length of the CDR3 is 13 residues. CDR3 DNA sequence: TGTGCCGACAGTGGGGACAGCTACAATGAGCAGTTCTTC. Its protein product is CADSGDSYNEQFF.

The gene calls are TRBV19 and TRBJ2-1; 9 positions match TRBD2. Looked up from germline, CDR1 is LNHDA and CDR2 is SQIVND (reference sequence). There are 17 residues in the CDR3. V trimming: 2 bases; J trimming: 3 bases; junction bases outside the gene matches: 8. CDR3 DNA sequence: TGTGCCAGTAGTATAAAGGGAGCGGGAGGCATCTACAATGAGCAGTTCTTC. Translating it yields CASSIKGAGGIYNEQFF.

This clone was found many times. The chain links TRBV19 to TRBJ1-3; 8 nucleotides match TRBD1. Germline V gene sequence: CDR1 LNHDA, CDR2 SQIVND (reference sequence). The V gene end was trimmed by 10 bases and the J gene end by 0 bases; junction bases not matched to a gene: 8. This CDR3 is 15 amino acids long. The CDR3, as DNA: TGTGCCACTGGGACAGGCTCAAACTCTGGAAACACCATATATTTT. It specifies CATGTGSNSGNTIYF.

The CDR3 region is CASSMTGAGYNEQFF. The CDR3 region has the DNA TGTGCCAGCAGTATGACAGGGGCGGGTTACAATGAGCAGTTCTTC. The chain employs TRBV28 and TRBJ2-1, with TRBD1 identical over 8 bases. This CDR3 is built from 15 residues. Per the germline V gene, CDR1 is MDHEN and CDR2 is SYDVKM. Trimming took 5 bases from V and 4 from J; bases not matched to a gene: 7.

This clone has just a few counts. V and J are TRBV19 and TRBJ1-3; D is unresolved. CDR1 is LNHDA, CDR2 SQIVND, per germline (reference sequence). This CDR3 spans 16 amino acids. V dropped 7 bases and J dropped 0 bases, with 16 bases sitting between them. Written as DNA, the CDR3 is TGTGCCAGTAACAGTATGAAGGGCAGCTCTGGAAACACCATATATTTT. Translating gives CASNSMKGSSGNTIYF.

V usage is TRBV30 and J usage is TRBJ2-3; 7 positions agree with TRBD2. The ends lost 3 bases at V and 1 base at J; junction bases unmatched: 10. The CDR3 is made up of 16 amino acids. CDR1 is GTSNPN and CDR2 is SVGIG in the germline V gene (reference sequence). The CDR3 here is CAWSPYGGLGTDTQYF. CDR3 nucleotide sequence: TGTGCCTGGAGCCCGTACGGAGGACTAGGCACAGATACGCAGTATTTT.

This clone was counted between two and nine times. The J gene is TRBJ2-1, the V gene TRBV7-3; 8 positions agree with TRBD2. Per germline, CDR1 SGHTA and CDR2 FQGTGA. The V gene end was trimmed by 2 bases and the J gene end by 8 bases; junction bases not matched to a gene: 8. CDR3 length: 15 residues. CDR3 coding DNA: TGTGCCAGCAGCTTAGCGAGGACTAGCCGCGATGAGCAGTTCTTC. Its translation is CASSLARTSRDEQFF. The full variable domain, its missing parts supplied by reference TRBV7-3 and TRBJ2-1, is GAGVSQTPSNKVTEKGKYVELRCDPISGHTALYWYRQSLGQGPEFLIYFQGTGAADDSGLPNDRFFAVRPEGSVSTLKIQRTERGDSAVYLCASSLARTSRDEQFFGPGTRLTVL.

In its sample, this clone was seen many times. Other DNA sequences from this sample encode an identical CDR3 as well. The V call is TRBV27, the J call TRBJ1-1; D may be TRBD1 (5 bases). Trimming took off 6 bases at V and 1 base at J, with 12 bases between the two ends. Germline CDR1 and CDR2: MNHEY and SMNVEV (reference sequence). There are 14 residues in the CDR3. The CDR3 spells CASRRGVANTEAFF. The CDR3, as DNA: TGTGCCAGCAGGAGAGGGGTCGCGAACACTGAAGCTTTCTTT.

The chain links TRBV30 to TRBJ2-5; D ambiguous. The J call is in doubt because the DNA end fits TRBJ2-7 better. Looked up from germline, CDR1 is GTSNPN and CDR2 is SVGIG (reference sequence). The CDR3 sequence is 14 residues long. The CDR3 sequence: CAWGRIPLSYEQYF. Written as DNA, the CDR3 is TGTGCCTGGGGCAGGATCCCCCTCTCCTACGAGCAGTACTTC.

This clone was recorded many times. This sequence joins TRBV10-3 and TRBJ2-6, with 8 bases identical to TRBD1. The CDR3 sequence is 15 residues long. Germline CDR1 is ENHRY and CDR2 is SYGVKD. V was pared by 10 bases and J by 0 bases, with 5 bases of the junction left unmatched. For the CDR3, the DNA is TGTGCCACCGGACAGGGAAACTCTGGGGCCAACGTCCTGACTTTC. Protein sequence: CATGQGNSGANVLTF.

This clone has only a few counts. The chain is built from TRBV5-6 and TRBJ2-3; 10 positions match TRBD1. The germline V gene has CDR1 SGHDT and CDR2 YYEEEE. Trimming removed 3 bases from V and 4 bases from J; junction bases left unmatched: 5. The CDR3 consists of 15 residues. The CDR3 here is CASSSMTGGADTQYF. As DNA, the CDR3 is TGTGCCAGCAGCTCCATGACAGGGGGCGCAGATACGCAGTATTTT.

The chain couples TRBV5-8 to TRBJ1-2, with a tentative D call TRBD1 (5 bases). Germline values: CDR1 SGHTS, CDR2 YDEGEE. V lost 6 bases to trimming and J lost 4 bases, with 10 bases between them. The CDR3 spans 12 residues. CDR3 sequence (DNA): TGTGCCAGCACCAGGGAGGGCTATGGCTACACCTTC. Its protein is CASTREGYGYTF.

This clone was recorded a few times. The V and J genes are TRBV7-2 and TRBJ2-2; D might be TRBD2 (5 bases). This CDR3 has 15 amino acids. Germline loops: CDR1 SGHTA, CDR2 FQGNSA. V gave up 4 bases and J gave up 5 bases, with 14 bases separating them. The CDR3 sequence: CASSSRVIVTGELFF. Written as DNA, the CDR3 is TGTGCCAGCAGCTCGAGGGTGATTGTGACCGGGGAGCTGTTTTTT.

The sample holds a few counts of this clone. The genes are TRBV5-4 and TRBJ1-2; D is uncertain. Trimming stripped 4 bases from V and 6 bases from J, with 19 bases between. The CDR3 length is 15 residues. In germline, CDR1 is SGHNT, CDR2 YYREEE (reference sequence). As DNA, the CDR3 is TGTGCCAGCAGCCCGGAGGGTAGGTCCCTCGATGGCTACACCTTC. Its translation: CASSPEGRSLDGYTF.

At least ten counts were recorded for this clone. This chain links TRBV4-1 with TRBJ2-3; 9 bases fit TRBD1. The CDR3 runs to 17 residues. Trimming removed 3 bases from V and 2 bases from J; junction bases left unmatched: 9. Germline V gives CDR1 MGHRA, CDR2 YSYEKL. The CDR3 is CASSHGQGFGNTDTQYF. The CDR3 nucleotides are TGCGCCAGCAGCCATGGACAGGGGTTTGGGAACACAGATACGCAGTATTTT.